This T cell receptor beta chain is drawn from a study of cytomegalovirus exposure and HLA in healthy donors. About the research overall: The roughly 120 million unique TCR beta sequences, from roughly 170 million T cells, were found by an earlier analysis. Study-wide results and limits: Altogether, 164 TCR beta chains were recorded as cytomegalovirus-associated. Some V segments (TRBV6-2 and TRBV6-3 among them) were excluded as indistinguishable.

Concerning this clone: As yet, its antigen is unknown.

Vbeta (60) and Jbeta (13) primers were used in the PCR. Only in-frame clones appear in the TCRdb table, and some are missing; sequencing was by immunoSEQ multiplex PCR. The sample carries more than 150,000 clones, 75% to 90% recorded once. Germline CDR1 MDHEN, CDR2 SYDVKM. The length of the CDR3 is 13 residues. Between the trimmed V and J ends, which lost 2 bases and 4 bases, there was a span of 9 bases. This receptor was taken from a woman under 30 in good health and CMV-seronegative. This chain joins TRBV28 and TRBJ2-7, with a tentative D call TRBD1 (6 bases). Sequenced material: PBMCs. CDR3 DNA sequence: TGTGCCAGCAGTTTACTAGGGGGATACGAGCAGTACTTC. Translated, it gives CASSLLGGYEQYF. The whole variable domain, remainder taken from reference TRBV28 and TRBJ2-7, is DVKVTQSSRYLVKRTGEKVFLECVQDMDHENMFWYRQDPGLGLRLIYFSYDVKMKEKGDIPEGYSVSREKKERFSLILESASTNQTSMYLCASSLLGGYEQYFGPGTRLTVT.